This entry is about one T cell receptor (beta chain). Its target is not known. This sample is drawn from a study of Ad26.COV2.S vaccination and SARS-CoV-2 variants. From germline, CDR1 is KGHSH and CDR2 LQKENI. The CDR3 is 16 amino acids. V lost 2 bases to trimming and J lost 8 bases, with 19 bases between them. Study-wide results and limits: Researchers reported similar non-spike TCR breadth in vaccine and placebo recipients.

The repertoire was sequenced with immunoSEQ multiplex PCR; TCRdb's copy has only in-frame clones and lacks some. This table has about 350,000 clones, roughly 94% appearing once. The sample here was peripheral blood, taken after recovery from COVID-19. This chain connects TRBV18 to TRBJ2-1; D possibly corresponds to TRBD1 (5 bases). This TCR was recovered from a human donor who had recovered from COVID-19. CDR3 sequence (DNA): TGTGCCAGCTCACCAGGATATCAGGGTCGGTCCGATGAGCAGTTCTTC. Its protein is CASSPGYQGRSDEQFF.